This T cell receptor (beta chain) was observed in a study of shared clonotypes between healthy human individuals. Turning to the study itself: A donor's plate count was three for CD4 naive and three for CD4 memory; CD8 naive had two and CD8 memory one.

Study-wide points: A limitation of the genetic and exposure-history diversity represented arose from few donors.

Authors' methods: From ImmunoSEQ came sequences covering only the junction and carrying no quality scores, so filtering differed. TCRdb's table, derived via immunoSEQ multiplex PCR, lists solely in-frame clones and lacks some. V, J and clone size were drawn from that table, and D and trimming were deduced from the DNA. The sample contains some 2,000,000 clones, about 95% of which appear only once. As regards this clone: No antigen is known for it. Distinct nucleotide sequences in the sample also encode this CDR3.

Terminally differentiated effector memory CD45RA+ cells were excluded from the naive CD8 cells, which were CD45RO-negative and positively selected for CCR7. The V end was cut by 2 bases, the J end by 1 base, with 10 bases between. CDR1 is SGDLS, CDR2 YYNGEE, per germline. The CDR3 is 14 amino acids. The receptor was isolated from a man between 18 and 29 years old in good health. V usage is TRBV9 and J usage is TRBJ2-7, with D possibly being TRBD2 (7 bases). Specimen: naive CD8+ T cells sorted from blood. The CDR3 protein is CASSVGGRSYEQYF. CDR3 coding DNA: TGTGCCAGCAGCGTCGGGGGGCGGTCCTACGAGCAGTACTTC.